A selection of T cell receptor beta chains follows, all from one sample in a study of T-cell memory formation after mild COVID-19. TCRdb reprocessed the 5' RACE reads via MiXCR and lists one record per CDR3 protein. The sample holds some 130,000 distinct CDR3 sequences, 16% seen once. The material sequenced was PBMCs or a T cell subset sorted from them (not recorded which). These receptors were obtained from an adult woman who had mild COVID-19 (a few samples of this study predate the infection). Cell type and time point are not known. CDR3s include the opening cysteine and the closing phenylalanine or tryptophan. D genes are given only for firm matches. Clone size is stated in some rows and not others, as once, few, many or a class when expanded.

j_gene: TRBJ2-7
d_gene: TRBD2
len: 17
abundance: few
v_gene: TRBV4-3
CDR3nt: TGCGCCAGCAGCCAAGATAGCCCGACTAGCGGGAGCTCCGAGCAGTACTTC
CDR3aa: CASSQDSPTSGSSEQYF

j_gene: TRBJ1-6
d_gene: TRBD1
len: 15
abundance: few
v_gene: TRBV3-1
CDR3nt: TGTGCCAGCAGCCGGAAGACAGGGTCGGATTCACCCCTCCACTTT
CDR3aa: CASSRKTGSDSPLHF

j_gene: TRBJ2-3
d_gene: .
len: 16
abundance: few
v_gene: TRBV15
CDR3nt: TGTGCCACCAGCTCCGGGACAAGAACTAGCACAGATACGCAGTATTTT
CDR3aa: CATSSGTRTSTDTQYF

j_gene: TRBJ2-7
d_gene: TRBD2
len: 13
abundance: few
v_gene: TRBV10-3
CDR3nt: TGTGCCATGAGTCTAGCGGACTCCTACGAGCAGTACTTC
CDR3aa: CAMSLADSYEQYF

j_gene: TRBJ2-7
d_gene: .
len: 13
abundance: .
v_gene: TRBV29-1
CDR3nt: TGCAGCGTTGCTGGGGGGCGCTGGTACGAGCAGTACTTC
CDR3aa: CSVAGGRWYEQYF

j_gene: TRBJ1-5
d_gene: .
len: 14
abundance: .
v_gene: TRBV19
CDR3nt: TGTGCCAGTAGTATGGAGCAGAGTGGTCAGCCCCAGCATTTT
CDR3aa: CASSMEQSGQPQHF

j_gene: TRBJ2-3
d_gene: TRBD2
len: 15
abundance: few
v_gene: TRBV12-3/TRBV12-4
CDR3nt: TGTGCCAGCAGTATTAGCGGGGCAAACACAGATACGCAGTATTTT
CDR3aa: CASSISGANTDTQYF

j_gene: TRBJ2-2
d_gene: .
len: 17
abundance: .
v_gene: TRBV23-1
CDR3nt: .
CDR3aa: CASSRPRTGLTPGSCFF

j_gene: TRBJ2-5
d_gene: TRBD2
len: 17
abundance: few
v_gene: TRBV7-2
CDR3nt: TGTGCCAGCAGCCCCAGAAATTGGAGGACTAGCGTAGAGACCCAGTACTTC
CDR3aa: CASSPRNWRTSVETQYF

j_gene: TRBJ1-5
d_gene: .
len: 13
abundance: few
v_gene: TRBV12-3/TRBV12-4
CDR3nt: TGTGCCAGCAGCCTGGGTACAGATCAGCCCCAGCATTTT
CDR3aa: CASSLGTDQPQHF

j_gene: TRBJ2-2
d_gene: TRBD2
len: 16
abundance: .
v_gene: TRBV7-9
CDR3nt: TGTGCCAGCAGCCCGACTAGCGGGAGAGAGTCCGGGGAGCTGTTTTTT
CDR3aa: CASSPTSGRESGELFF

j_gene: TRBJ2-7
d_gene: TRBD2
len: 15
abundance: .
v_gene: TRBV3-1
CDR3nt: TGTGCCAGCAGCCAACTCGGACTAGCGGGGGCCGAGCAGTACTTC
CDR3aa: CASSQLGLAGAEQYF

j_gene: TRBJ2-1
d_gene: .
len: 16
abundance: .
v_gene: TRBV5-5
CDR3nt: TGTGCCAGCAGCTTGGCCGGGGAGGGGGCTGGCAATGAGCAGTTCTTC
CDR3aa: CASSLAGEGAGNEQFF

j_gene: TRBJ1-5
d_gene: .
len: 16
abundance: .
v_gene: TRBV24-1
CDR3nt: TGTGCCACCAGTTCCAGAAGGGATGGGAGCAATCAGCCCCAGCATTTT
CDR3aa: CATSSRRDGSNQPQHF

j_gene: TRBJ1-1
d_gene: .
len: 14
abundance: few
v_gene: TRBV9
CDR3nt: TGTGCCAGCAGCCCCCGGTCCTTGAACACTGAAGCTTTCTTT
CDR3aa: CASSPRSLNTEAFF

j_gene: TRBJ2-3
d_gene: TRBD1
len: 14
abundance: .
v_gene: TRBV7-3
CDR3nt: TGTGCCAGCAGCCCCTCCCCTAGACAGGGAGCGCAGTATTTT
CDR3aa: CASSPSPRQGAQYF

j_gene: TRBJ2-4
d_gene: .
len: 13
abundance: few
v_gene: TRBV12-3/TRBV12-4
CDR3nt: TGTGCCAGCAGTCCGGACGGCCAGGGCATTCAGTACTTC
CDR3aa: CASSPDGQGIQYF

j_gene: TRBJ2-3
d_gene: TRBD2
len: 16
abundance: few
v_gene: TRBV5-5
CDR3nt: TGTGCCAGCAGCTCCCGACTAGCGGGAATTTCAGATACGCAGTATTTT
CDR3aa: CASSSRLAGISDTQYF

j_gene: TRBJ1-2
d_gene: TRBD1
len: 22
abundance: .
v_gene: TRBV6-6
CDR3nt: TGTGCCAGCAGTTACGGATTGACAGGGGGCACGAGTGATACACCCGATCCCTATGGCTACACCTTC
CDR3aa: CASSYGLTGGTSDTPDPYGYTF

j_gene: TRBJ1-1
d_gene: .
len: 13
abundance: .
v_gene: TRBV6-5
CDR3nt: TGTGCCAGCAGTTACCCCGGACGGAGTGAAGCTTTCTTT
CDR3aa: CASSYPGRSEAFF

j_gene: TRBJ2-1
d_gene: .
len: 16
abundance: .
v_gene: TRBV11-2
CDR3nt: TGTGCCAGCAGCTTAGGGTTGGGAAGCTCCTACAATGAGCAGTTCTTC
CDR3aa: CASSLGLGSSYNEQFF

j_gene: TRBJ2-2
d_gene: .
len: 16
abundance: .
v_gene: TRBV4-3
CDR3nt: TGCGCCAGCAGCCAAGATTGGGCGGCGAACACCGGGGAGCTGTTTTTT
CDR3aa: CASSQDWAANTGELFF

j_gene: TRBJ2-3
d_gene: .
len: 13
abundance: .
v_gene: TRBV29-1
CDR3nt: TGCAGCGTTGAAACTGGGTTTTGGGATACGCAGTATTTT
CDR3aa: CSVETGFWDTQYF

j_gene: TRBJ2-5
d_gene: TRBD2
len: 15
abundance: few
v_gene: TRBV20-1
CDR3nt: TGCAGTGCCCTCCCAAAGGCGGGAGAAGGGGAGACCCAGTACTTC
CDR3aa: CSALPKAGEGETQYF

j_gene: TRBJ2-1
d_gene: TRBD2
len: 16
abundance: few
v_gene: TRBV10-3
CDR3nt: TGTGCCATCAGTGATTATAGAGAGCGGGGTGTGAATGAGCAGTTCTTC
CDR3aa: CAISDYRERGVNEQFF

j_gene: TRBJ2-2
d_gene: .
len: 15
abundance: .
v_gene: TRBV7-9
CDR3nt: TGTGCCAGCAGCTCCGCTGGACAGAACACCGGGGAGCTGTTTTTT
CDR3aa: CASSSAGQNTGELFF

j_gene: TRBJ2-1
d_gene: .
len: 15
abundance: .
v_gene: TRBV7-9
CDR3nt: TGTGCCAGCATCAGCGCGGAGGGAACCTACAATGAGCAGTTCTTC
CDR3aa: CASISAEGTYNEQFF

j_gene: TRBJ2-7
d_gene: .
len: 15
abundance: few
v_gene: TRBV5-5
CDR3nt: TGTGCCAGCAGCCAATGGACGGACGCTTCCTACGAGCAGTACTTC
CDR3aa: CASSQWTDASYEQYF

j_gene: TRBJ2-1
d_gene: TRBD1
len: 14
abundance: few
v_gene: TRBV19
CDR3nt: TGTGCCAGTGCCGGGACAGGAACCTACAATGAGCAGTTCTTC
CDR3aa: CASAGTGTYNEQFF

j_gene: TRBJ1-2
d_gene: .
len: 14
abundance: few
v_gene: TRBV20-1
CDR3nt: TGCAGTGCTAGAGATCCGGCGGGGATCTATGGCTACACCTTC
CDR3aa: CSARDPAGIYGYTF

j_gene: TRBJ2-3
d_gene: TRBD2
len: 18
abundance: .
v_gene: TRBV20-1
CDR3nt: TGCAGTGCTAGATATAATGGACTAGCGGGGGGATCACGGCATACGCAGTATTTT
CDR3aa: CSARYNGLAGGSRHTQYF

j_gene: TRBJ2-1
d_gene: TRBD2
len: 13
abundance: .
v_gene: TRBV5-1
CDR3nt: TGCGCCAGCAGCTTATCAACTAGCGGCGAGCAGTTCTTC
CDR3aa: CASSLSTSGEQFF

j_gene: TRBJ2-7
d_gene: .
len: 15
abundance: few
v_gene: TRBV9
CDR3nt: TGTGCCAGCAGCGTAGGTGCAGCCGCTCCCTACGAGCAGTACTTC
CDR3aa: CASSVGAAAPYEQYF

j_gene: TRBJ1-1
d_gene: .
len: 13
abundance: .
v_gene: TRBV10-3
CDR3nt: TGTGCCATCAGTGAGTCGATGGGTCCTGAAGCTTTCTTT
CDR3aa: CAISESMGPEAFF

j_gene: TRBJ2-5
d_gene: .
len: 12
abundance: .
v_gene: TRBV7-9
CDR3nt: TGTGCCAGCAGCTGGATGCAAGAGACCCAGTACTTC
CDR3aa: CASSWMQETQYF

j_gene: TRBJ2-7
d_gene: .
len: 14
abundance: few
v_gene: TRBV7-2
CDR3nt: TGTGCCAGCAGCTTGGACGTCGGAGCCTACGAGCAGTACTTC
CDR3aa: CASSLDVGAYEQYF

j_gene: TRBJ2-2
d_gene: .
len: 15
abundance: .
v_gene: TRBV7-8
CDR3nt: TGTGCCAGCAGCCCGCTAGTTGAAGGGACCGGGGAGCTGTTTTTT
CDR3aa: CASSPLVEGTGELFF

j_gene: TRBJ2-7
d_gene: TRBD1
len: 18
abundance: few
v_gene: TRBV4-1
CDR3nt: TGCGCCAGCAGCCAAGACCGGGACAGGGTGGTTTCCCCCTACGAGCAGTACTTC
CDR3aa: CASSQDRDRVVSPYEQYF

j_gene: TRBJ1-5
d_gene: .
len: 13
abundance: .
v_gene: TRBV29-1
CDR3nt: TGCAGCGCCTCCGCGGATAGCAATCAGCCCCAGCATTTT
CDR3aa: CSASADSNQPQHF

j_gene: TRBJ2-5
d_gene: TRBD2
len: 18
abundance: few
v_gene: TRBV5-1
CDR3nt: TGCGCCAGCAGCCCGACTAATCGGGCTAGCGGGGGGCAAGAGACCCAGTACTTC
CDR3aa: CASSPTNRASGGQETQYF

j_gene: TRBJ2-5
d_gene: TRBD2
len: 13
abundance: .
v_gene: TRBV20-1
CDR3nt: TGCAGTGCTAGTTTGGGAGGGCAAGAGACCCAGTACTTC
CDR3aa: CSASLGGQETQYF